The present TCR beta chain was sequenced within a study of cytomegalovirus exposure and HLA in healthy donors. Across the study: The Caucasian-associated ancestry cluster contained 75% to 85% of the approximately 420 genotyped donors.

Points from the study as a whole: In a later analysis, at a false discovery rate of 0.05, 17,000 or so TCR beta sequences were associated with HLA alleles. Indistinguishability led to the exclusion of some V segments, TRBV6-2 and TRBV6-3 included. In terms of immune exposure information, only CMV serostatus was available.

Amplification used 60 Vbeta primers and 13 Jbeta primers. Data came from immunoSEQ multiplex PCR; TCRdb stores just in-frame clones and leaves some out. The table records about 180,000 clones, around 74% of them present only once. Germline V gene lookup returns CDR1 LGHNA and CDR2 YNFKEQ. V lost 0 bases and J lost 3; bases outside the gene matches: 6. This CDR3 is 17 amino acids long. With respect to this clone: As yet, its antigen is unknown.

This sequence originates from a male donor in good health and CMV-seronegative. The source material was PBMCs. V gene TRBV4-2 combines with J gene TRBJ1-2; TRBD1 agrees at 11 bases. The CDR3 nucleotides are TGTGCCAGCAGCCAAGAGCCGGGACAGGGGGGGGACTATGGCTACACCTTC. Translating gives CASSQEPGQGGDYGYTF.